These 26 T cell receptor beta chains share one sample of origin, sequenced in a study of technical replicates of blood from a handful of donors. Measured with immunoSEQ multiplex PCR; TCRdb has only the in-frame clones, and not every one. The sample contains about 15,000 clones, more than 70% of which appear only once. The sample consisted of PBMCs. The receptors here all came from a human donor in good health.

This sequence joins TRBV30 and TRBJ1-5; D gene ambiguous. Per the germline V gene, CDR1 is GTSNPN and CDR2 is SVGIG (reference sequence). Trimming took off 7 bases at V and 3 bases at J, with 7 bases between the two ends. The CDR3 sequence is 11 residues long. CDR3 nucleotides: TGTGCCTCTATCTTCAATCAGCCCCAGCATTTT. It is translated as CASIFNQPQHF.

In this sample, this clone turned up once. The chain couples TRBV27 to TRBJ1-1, with D perhaps matching TRBD1 (6 bases). The V end lost 5 bases, the J end lost 11 bases, and 15 bases lay between the germline ends. The germline V gene has CDR1 MNHEY and CDR2 SMNVEV (reference sequence). CDR3 size: 12 residues. The CDR3 loop is CASSPPRGAAFF. The CDR3 DNA sequence: TGTGCCAGCAGTCCCCCGCGGGGGGCGGCTTTCTTT.

The rearrangement joins TRBV11-2 to TRBJ1-2; D call uncertain. The V gene's germline CDR1 is SGHAT and CDR2 FQNNGV. V lost 3 bases and J lost 7, with 6 bases in between. The CDR3 runs to 11 residues. In DNA, the CDR3 is TGTGCCAGCAGCTTTCGGAGTGGCTACACCTTC. Translating it yields CASSFRSGYTF.

V and J are TRBV30 and TRBJ1-1, with TRBD1 matching 8 bases. Germline CDR1 reads GTSNPN; CDR2 reads SVGIG (reference sequence). The CDR3 consists of 16 residues. V gave up 3 bases and J gave up 3 bases; unmatched junction bases: 12. CDR3 bases: TGTGCCTGGAGAACAGGGGGTGTTAAGTGGTACACTGAAGCTTTCTTT. Amino acids: CAWRTGGVKWYTEAFF.

This chain uses TRBV29-1 with TRBJ2-7; TRBD2 agrees at 14 bases. The length of the CDR3 is 16 residues. J lost 0 bases, V lost 3 bases, and 4 bases had no gene match. Germline V CDR1 and CDR2: SQVTM, ANQGSEA. The CDR3 DNA sequence: TGCAGCGTTGAGGGACTAGCGGGAGAGAGCTCCTACGAGCAGTACTTC. Its protein product is CSVEGLAGESSYEQYF.

This clone is termed medium-sized (0.01 to 0.1%). V is TRBV30 and J is TRBJ2-7; D is unresolved. Germline CDR1 and CDR2: GTSNPN and SVGIG (reference sequence). Trimming stripped 0 bases from V and 0 bases from J, with 15 bases between. The CDR3 runs 16 residues. The CDR3 nucleotides read TGTGCCTGGAGTGTATTGGCTGGCAAACGCTCCTACGAGCAGTACTTC. It translates to CAWSVLAGKRSYEQYF. The whole variable domain, remainder taken from reference TRBV30 and TRBJ2-7, is SQTIHQWPATLVQPVGSPLSLECTVEGTSNPNLYWYRQAAGRGLQLLFYSVGIGQISSEVPQNLSASRPQDRQFILSSKKLLLSDSGFYLCAWSVLAGKRSYEQYFGPGTRLTVT.

The gene calls are TRBV27 and TRBJ1-1; 7 nucleotides match TRBD1. This CDR3 region has 13 residues. V was clipped by 5 bases and J by 4 bases; unmatched bases: 4. Germline CDR1 reads MNHEY; CDR2 reads SMNVEV (reference sequence). The CDR3 DNA is TGTGCCAGCAGTCTCAGGGGGAGCACTGAAGCTTTCTTT. It specifies CASSLRGSTEAFF.

This chain joins TRBV7-8 and TRBJ1-2; a weak D match, TRBD1 (6 bases). The germline CDR1 and CDR2 sequences are SGHVS and FQNEAQ. The CDR3 length is 14 residues. V lost 5 bases and J 4 bases, leaving 14 bases between the germline ends. DNA for the CDR3: TGTGCCAGCAGCCCTCAACAGGGTTCCTATGGCTACACCTTC. Translated: CASSPQQGSYGYTF.

The chain employs TRBV10-3 and TRBJ2-2, with 10 bases aligning to TRBD1. J lost 7 bases, V lost 10 bases, and 6 bases had no gene match. CDR3 length: 13 amino acids. Germline lookup yields CDR1 ENHRY and CDR2 SYGVKD. CDR3 nucleotides: TGTGCCACTGAGACAGGGGGCGTCGGGGAGCTGTTTTTT. Protein product: CATETGGVGELFF.

The chain carries TRBV10-2 and TRBJ1-1, with TRBD1 identical over 7 bases. The CDR3 covers 11 residues. Germline V lookup: CDR1 WSHSY, CDR2 SAAADI. With V trimmed by 10 bases and J by 6 bases, 5 bases remained unmatched. CDR3 amino acids: CATRDSPEAFF. CDR3 nucleotide sequence: TGCGCCACTAGGGACAGCCCTGAAGCTTTCTTT.

V and J are TRBV27 and TRBJ2-7; 12 nucleotides align to TRBD1. CDR1 is MNHEY, CDR2 SMNVEV, per germline (reference sequence). The CDR3 has 15 amino acids. After removal of 6 bases from V and 4 bases from J, the junction contained 7 bases not matched to a gene. CDR3 bases: TGTGCCAGCAGCCTCGGGACAGGGGGCTTTTACGAGCAGTACTTC. Translating gives CASSLGTGGFYEQYF.

This clone appeared a few times. The J gene is TRBJ1-5, the V gene TRBV28, with TRBD1 matching over 9 bases. The V gene's germline CDR1 is MDHEN and CDR2 SYDVKM. CDR3 length equals 16 residues. V was pared by 6 bases and J by 1 base, with 7 bases of the junction left unmatched. CDR3 nucleotide sequence: TGTGCCAGCAGGCTTACAGGGGGCGGAAGCAATCAGCCCCAGCATTTT. This translates into CASRLTGGGSNQPQHF.

This chain connects TRBV29-1 to TRBJ2-7, with D possibly TRBD2 on 7 matching bases. The CDR3 covers 13 residues. V lost 4 bases to trimming and J lost 3 bases, with 13 bases between them. Looked up from germline, CDR1 is SQVTM and CDR2 is ANQGSEA. In nucleotides, the CDR3 is TGCAGCGTTGTTGGGGGGGCGGGCTACGAGCAGTACTTC. It codes for CSVVGGAGYEQYF.

This sequence joins TRBV5-1 and TRBJ2-1; maybe TRBD2 (6 bases). V shed 5 bases and J shed 2 bases, with 14 bases lying between them. CDR3 size: 15 residues. Germline V gene sequence: CDR1 SGHRS, CDR2 YFSETQ. CDR3 region: CASSESAGTYNEQFF. CDR3 bases: TGCGCCAGCAGTGAGTCTGCGGGAACCTACAATGAGCAGTTCTTC. The variable domain in full, completed from reference TRBV5-1 and TRBJ2-1, reads KAGVTQTPRYLIKTRGQQVTLSCSPISGHRSVSWYQQTPGQGLQFLFEYFSETQRNKGNFPGRFSGRQFSNSRSEMNVSTLELGDSALYLCASSESAGTYNEQFFGPGTRLTVL.

The chain combines TRBV2 with TRBJ2-7, with 10 nucleotides matching TRBD2. Trimming removed 7 bases from V and 5 bases from J; junction bases left unmatched: 11. Germline V CDR1 and CDR2: SNHLY, FYNNEI. There are 15 residues in the CDR3. CDR3 protein: CASISSTSGMNEQYF. DNA of the CDR3: TGTGCCAGCATTTCGAGCACTAGCGGGATGAACGAGCAGTACTTC.

The chain links TRBV15 to TRBJ1-2; 9 bases are a match to TRBD1. This CDR3 spans 11 amino acids. The V gene end was trimmed by 9 bases and the J gene end by 6 bases; junction bases not matched to a gene: 2. Germline CDR1 and CDR2: LNHNV and YYDKDF (reference sequence). CDR3 protein: CATWTGDGYTF. In DNA form, the CDR3 reads TGTGCCACTTGGACAGGGGATGGCTACACCTTC.

The CDR3, as DNA: TGTGCCAGCAGCCAAGATCGGTGGGGGGGCCGTGGGGCCAACGTCCTGACTTTC. Its translation is CASSQDRWGGRGANVLTF. The chain is built from TRBV14 and TRBJ2-6; TRBD2 is a possible D gene (7 bases). The germline V gene encodes CDR1 SGHDN and CDR2 FVKESK. Between the trimmed V and J ends, which lost 0 bases and 3 bases, there was a span of 15 bases. This CDR3 is built from 18 residues.

This chain joins TRBV5-1 and TRBJ1-1; maybe TRBD1 (5 bases). CDR1 is SGHRS, CDR2 YFSETQ, per germline. CDR3 length equals 15 residues. V was clipped by 3 bases and J by 1 base, with 13 bases between them. CDR3 in amino acids: CASSWSGGENTEAFF. The DNA of the CDR3 is TGCGCCAGCAGCTGGTCGGGAGGGGAGAACACTGAAGCTTTCTTT. Filled out from reference TRBV5-1 and TRBJ1-1, the complete variable domain reads KAGVTQTPRYLIKTRGQQVTLSCSPISGHRSVSWYQQTPGQGLQFLFEYFSETQRNKGNFPGRFSGRQFSNSRSEMNVSTLELGDSALYLCASSWSGGENTEAFFGQGTRLTVV.

The V call is TRBV4-2, the J call TRBJ2-1, with 16 nucleotides matching TRBD2. Trimming took 5 bases from V and 6 from J; bases not matched to a gene: 7. Germline values: CDR1 LGHNA, CDR2 YNFKEQ. This CDR3 comprises 17 residues. This CDR3 reads CASSWGLAGGGSNEQFF. Here the CDR3 DNA reads TGTGCCAGCAGCTGGGGACTAGCGGGAGGGGGGTCCAATGAGCAGTTCTTC.

V is TRBV2 and J is TRBJ2-7, with a tentative D call TRBD1 (5 bases). The CDR3 totals 11 residues. Germline CDR1 is SNHLY and CDR2 is FYNNEI. Deletions cut 8 bases from V and 4 bases from J, with 9 bases between. This chain's CDR3 is CASLTGYEQYF. The CDR3 nucleotides read TGTGCCAGCTTAACAGGTTACGAGCAGTACTTC.

The gene calls are TRBV7-2 and TRBJ1-5; a weak D match, TRBD1 (5 bases). V shed 2 bases and J shed 2 bases, with 10 bases lying between them. CDR3 length: 15 amino acids. From germline, CDR1 is SGHTA and CDR2 FQGNSA. In DNA, the CDR3 is TGTGCCAGCAGCTTATGGGGCTCAGGCAATCAGCCCCAGCATTTT. It yields the protein CASSLWGSGNQPQHF.

J is TRBJ2-5 and V is TRBV28, with 11 bases identical to TRBD1. J gave up 5 bases and V 4 bases, and 9 bases lay outside the gene matches. CDR3 length: 16 amino acids. Germline V gene lookup returns CDR1 MDHEN and CDR2 SYDVKM. CDR3 sequence reads: CASSSGGQGDRETQYF. The CDR3 nucleotides are TGTGCCAGCAGTTCAGGGGGACAGGGGGATAGGGAGACCCAGTACTTC.

This sequence joins TRBV6-1 and TRBJ2-3; D gene unclear. Germline V lookup: CDR1 MNHNS, CDR2 SASEGT. The CDR3 has 13 residues. Trimming left V 7 bases short and J 5 bases short, with 13 bases between. The CDR3 DNA reads as TGTGCCAGCACTAATATCCCCGGAGATACGCAGTATTTT. This codes for CASTNIPGDTQYF.

The rearrangement links TRBV5-1 to TRBJ2-3; D unresolved. CDR1 SGHRS and CDR2 YFSETQ come from the germline V gene. Trimming took 1 base from V and 0 from J, leaving 3 bases between them. CDR3 length: 13 amino acids. The CDR3 loop is CASSLRSTDTQYF. In DNA, the CDR3 is TGCGCCAGCAGCTTGCGTAGCACAGATACGCAGTATTTT.

This sequence joins TRBV15 and TRBJ1-5, with 12 bases identical to TRBD1. The germline V gene encodes CDR1 LNHNV and CDR2 YYDKDF (reference sequence). The CDR3 totals 19 residues. V lost 0 bases, J lost 2 bases, and 8 bases stayed unmatched. CDR3 sequence (DNA): TGTGCCACCAGCAGAGATCTTAGGGGACAGGGGGCCGGCAATCAGCCCCAGCATTTT. Encoded protein: CATSRDLRGQGAGNQPQHF. Supplemented by reference TRBV15 and TRBJ1-5, the full variable domain reads DAMVIQNPRYQVTQFGKPVTLSCSQTLNHNVMYWYQQKSSQAPKLLFHYYDKDFNNEADTPDNFQSRRPNTSFCFLDIRSPGLGDTAMYLCATSRDLRGQGAGNQPQHFGDGTRLSIL.

The chain is built from TRBV5-6 and TRBJ2-3, with 9 bases fitting TRBD2. V shed 5 bases, J shed 3 bases, and the junction held 10 bases outside the gene matches. This CDR3 comprises 16 residues. Germline values: CDR1 SGHDT, CDR2 YYEEEE. The CDR3 reads CASSGLAGWGTDTQYF. The CDR3 nucleotides are TGTGCCAGCAGTGGCCTAGCGGGATGGGGGACAGATACGCAGTATTTT.